This T cell receptor (beta chain) was profiled in a study of shared clonotypes between healthy human individuals. Study context: In total, the donors were a couple of women and a few men aged 18 to 49. Study observations and caveats: Depth of sequencing was expected to influence donor clonotype sharing.

V was shortened by 11 bases and J by 7 bases, with 17 bases between the two germline ends. The CDR3 loop spans 13 amino acids. Looked up from germline, CDR1 is MDHEN and CDR2 is SYDVKM. The assay was immunoSEQ multiplex PCR, and TCRdb's table has in-frame clones only and misses some. The sample includes 1.5 million to 2.5 million clones, roughly 95% of them seen just once. CD45RO-negative cells were positively selected for CCR7, leaving out terminally differentiated effector memory CD45RA+ cells. A note on this clone: Antigen unknown.

The specimen was naive CD8+ T cells sorted from blood. The origin of this receptor is a man aged 18 to 29 in good health. The rearrangement links TRBV28 to TRBJ2-2; perhaps TRBD2 as D (5 bases). The CDR3 is CACNGELGGELFF. In nucleotides, the CDR3 is TGTGCCTGTAACGGGGAGCTCGGCGGGGAGCTGTTTTTT.